This paragraph reports one TCR beta chain. The target of this receptor is not known. Per-nucleotide qualities are absent, and no much larger clonotype sits a single base away. Receptor amplification or capture employed PCR. TCRdb shows the sequencer as Illumina HiSeq 2500. TCR library preparation used molecular barcoding, with unique molecular identifiers applied to normalize quantification of the TCRbeta repertoire. The public reads were quality trimmed at Q25 with fastp and then assembled into clones with MiXCR by TCRdb, keeping productive beta chains. Identical CDR3 proteins give one entry, which carries the most common genes and DNA. Here the sample has some 300,000 distinct CDR3 sequences; around 9.1% occur a single time. The ten largest make up less than 8% of the sample. Interpreted using the paper, the treatment or condition label stands for: allogeneic hematopoietic cell transplantation with graft depleted of TCRalphabeta T cells and CD19 B cells. TCRalphabeta/CD19-depleted allogeneic hematopoietic cell grafts were given to the transplant recipients, all of whom were children.

The sample is drawn from a study of T-cell reconstitution after alpha-beta-depleted transplantation in children (dated by TCRdb to about 2016). In the study overall: The study quantitatively tracked T-cell immune reconstitution after TCRalphabeta/CD19-depleted allogeneic hematopoietic cell transplantation in children using TCR repertoire profiling. What the work shows at the level of the full study, not this receptor alone: The apparently early alphabetaT-cell count recovery about two months after transplant was reportedly dependent on only several hundred rapidly expanded clones derived from non-depleted graft cells. Over subsequent months, a decline in hyperexpanded clone frequencies was noted, and after one year, T-cell counts and TCRbeta diversity were mostly ascribed to newly produced T cells. In some patients, the high TCRbeta diversity seen at day 60 was put down to recipient T cells and intrathymic progenitors that had survived conditioning.

V lost 2 bases and J lost 0 bases; the stretch between them is 11 bases long. The germline V gene (reference sequence) sets CDR1 to GTSNPN and CDR2 to SVGIG. The cysteine opens and the phenylalanine closes a CDR3 of 14 amino acids. Left in the record is the CDR3 DNA by itself, 42 bases read in frame from the first base. Sequencing used PBMCs, obtained before TCRalphabeta/CD19-depleted stem cell transplant. The receptor was isolated from a boy younger than two with acute myeloid leukemia, due to receive a stem cell transplant. This sequence uses TRBV30 and TRBJ2-7; 5 matching bases give a weak D call of TRBD1. The nucleotide sequence reads as follows: TGTGCCTGGAGTCATTCGGACACCTCCTACGAGCAGTACTTC. Translation gives CAWSHSDTSYEQYF. Joined to the reference TRBV30 and TRBJ2-7 proteins, this CDR3 gives the full variable domain: SQTIHQWPATLVQPVGSPLSLECTVEGTSNPNLYWYRQAAGRGLQLLFYSVGIGQISSEVPQNLSASRPQDRQFILSSKKLLLSDSGFYLCAWSHSDTSYEQYFGPGTRLTVT.